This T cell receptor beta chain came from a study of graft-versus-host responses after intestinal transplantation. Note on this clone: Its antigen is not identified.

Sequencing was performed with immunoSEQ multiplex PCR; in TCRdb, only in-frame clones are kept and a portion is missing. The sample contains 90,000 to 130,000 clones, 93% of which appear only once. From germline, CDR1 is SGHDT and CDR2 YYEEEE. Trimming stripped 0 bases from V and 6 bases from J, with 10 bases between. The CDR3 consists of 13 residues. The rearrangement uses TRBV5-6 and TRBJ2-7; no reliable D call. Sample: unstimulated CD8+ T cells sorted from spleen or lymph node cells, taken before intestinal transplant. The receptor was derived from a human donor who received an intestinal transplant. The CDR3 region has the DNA TGTGCCAGCAGCTTGGGGGTAGTCTCCGAGCAGTACTTC. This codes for CASSLGVVSEQYF.